Listed here are 16 T cell receptor beta chains from one sample, sequenced in a study of T cells in narcolepsy. Sequencing was performed with immunoSEQ multiplex PCR; in TCRdb, only in-frame clones are kept and a portion is missing. This sample has 25,000 to 35,000 clones, with 75% to 90% found just once. The sample comprised memory (CD45RA-) CD4+ T cells from blood. All receptors come from a human donor in good health.

This chain connects TRBV2 to TRBJ1-5, with D uncertain. This CDR3 region has 14 residues. Germline lookup yields CDR1 SNHLY and CDR2 FYNNEI. Trimming stripped 1 base from V and 3 bases from J, with 7 bases between. The CDR3, as DNA: TGTGCCAGCAGTGAAGGGCGGCTCAATCAGCCCCAGCATTTT. Amino acids: CASSEGRLNQPQHF.

J is TRBJ1-5 and V is TRBV28, with unresolved D. CDR1 and CDR2 from the germline V gene are MDHEN and SYDVKM. This CDR3 has 14 residues. V was clipped by 2 bases and J by 4 bases, with 9 bases between them. In nucleotides, the CDR3 is TGTGCCAGCAGTTTAAGACTGATGAATCAGCCCCAGCATTTT. It yields the protein CASSLRLMNQPQHF. Full variable domain (outside the CDR3, taken from reference TRBV28 and TRBJ1-5): DVKVTQSSRYLVKRTGEKVFLECVQDMDHENMFWYRQDPGLGLRLIYFSYDVKMKEKGDIPEGYSVSREKKERFSLILESASTNQTSMYLCASSLRLMNQPQHFGDGTRLSIL.

The J gene is TRBJ2-2, the V gene TRBV9; 8 nucleotides agree with TRBD2. V gave up 0 bases and J gave up 3 bases; unmatched junction bases: 4. Germline CDR1 reads SGDLS; CDR2 reads YYNGEE. The CDR3 covers 16 residues. The CDR3 sequence: CASSVAGGVYTGELFF. In DNA, the CDR3 is TGTGCCAGCAGCGTAGCCGGGGGGGTCTACACCGGGGAGCTGTTTTTT.

V is TRBV9 and J is TRBJ1-6; D gene uncertain. The ends were cut back, 0 bases at V and 8 bases at J, with 6 bases in the middle. Germline V gives CDR1 SGDLS, CDR2 YYNGEE. This CDR3 region has 13 residues. CDR3 DNA sequence: TGTGCCAGCAGCGTAGAGGTATATTCACCCCTCCACTTT. This encodes CASSVEVYSPLHF.

The chain joins TRBV5-1 to TRBJ2-3; D is perhaps TRBD1 (5 bases). Deletions cut 5 bases from V and 0 bases from J, with 13 bases between. CDR3 length equals 15 residues. Germline V gene lookup returns CDR1 SGHRS and CDR2 YFSETQ. The CDR3 region has the DNA TGCGCCAGCAGGGACAACTCCCGTAGCACAGATACGCAGTATTTT. The encoded protein is CASRDNSRSTDTQYF.

J is TRBJ1-2 and V is TRBV6-1; D remains ambiguous. CDR3 length: 18 residues. Trimming shortened V by 0 bases and J by 0 bases, and 17 bases separated the two germline ends. The germline CDR1 and CDR2 sequences are MNHNS and SASEGT. The DNA for the CDR3 is TGTGCCAGCAGTGAAGCGCTTCTCCGATTATCCGCTAACTATGGCTACACCTTC. This encodes CASSEALLRLSANYGYTF.

The rearrangement links TRBV6-1 to TRBJ2-1; 10 positions match TRBD2. Germline lookup yields CDR1 MNHNS and CDR2 SASEGT. J gave up 4 bases and V 4 bases, and 7 bases lay outside the gene matches. This CDR3 comprises 16 residues. The CDR3 region has the DNA TGTGCCAGCAGTGGTCTAACTAGCGGGGTTTACAATGAGCAGTTCTTC. This translates into CASSGLTSGVYNEQFF.

This sequence joins TRBV19 and TRBJ2-5; 10 positions agree with TRBD2. There are 16 residues in the CDR3. Germline-derived CDR1 and CDR2 are LNHDA and SQIVND (reference sequence). With 5 bases clipped from V and 5 bases from J, the junction kept 11 bases outside the gene matches. The CDR3: CASSSRGAGGKETQYF. The DNA for the CDR3 is TGTGCCAGTAGTTCTCGTGGAGCGGGGGGGAAGGAGACCCAGTACTTC.

CDR3 region: CASSSDSPNYGYTF. The DNA of the CDR3 is TGTGCCAGCAGCTCGGACAGCCCGAACTATGGCTACACCTTC. The chain joins TRBV6-1 to TRBJ1-2, with D perhaps matching TRBD1 (6 bases). The germline V and J ends were trimmed by 6 bases and 2 bases, with 13 bases remaining between them. The CDR3 runs to 14 residues. Germline assignment: CDR1 MNHNS and CDR2 SASEGT.

This chain joins TRBV19 and TRBJ2-1; 8 bases are a match to TRBD1. Germline trimming cut 4 bases from V and 2 bases from J; bases unmatched to any gene: 4. The germline V gene encodes CDR1 LNHDA and CDR2 SQIVND (reference sequence). This CDR3 has 15 residues. The CDR3 loop is CASSKGQGPYNEQFF. CDR3 DNA: TGTGCCAGTAGTAAAGGACAGGGCCCCTACAATGAGCAGTTCTTC.

Concerning this clone itself: The junction shows a germline mismatch at one end, possibly a read error. The sample contains more than one DNA sequence encoding this CDR3. The chain has TRBV6-5 and TRBJ1-5; D is possibly TRBD1 (6 bases). The length of the CDR3 is 16 residues. Germline values: CDR1 MNHEY, CDR2 SVGAGI. CDR3 residues: CASSLGGGRRNQPQHF. The CDR3 region has the DNA TGCGCCAGCAGTTTGGGGGGGGGCCGTAGGAATCAGCCCCAGCATTTT.

The genes are TRBV7-2 and TRBJ1-2; D gene uncertain. Germline V gives CDR1 SGHTA, CDR2 FQGNSA. There are 14 residues in the CDR3. Trimming pared 4 bases from V and 8 bases from J, leaving 17 bases between. The DNA for the CDR3 is TGTGCCAGCAGCTCCGGGGTGAGGGCGCGGGGCTACACCTTC. It translates to CASSSGVRARGYTF.

The V gene is TRBV6-1, the J gene TRBJ2-1, with unresolved D. The CDR3 consists of 14 residues. Germline-derived CDR1 and CDR2 are MNHNS and SASEGT. V was clipped by 10 bases and J by 3 bases, with 16 bases between them. The CDR3 bases are TGTGCCACAATCATCGGATTCGGCTACAATGAGCAGTTCTTC. Residues: CATIIGFGYNEQFF.

This chain links TRBV6-1 with TRBJ2-3; 13 bases align to TRBD2. The CDR3 is made up of 15 amino acids. The germline gives CDR1 MNHNS, CDR2 SASEGT. V lost 6 bases to trimming and J lost 2 bases; unmatched junction nucleotides: 2. DNA of the CDR3: TGTGCCAGCAGGGGACTAGCGGGGTTCACAGATACGCAGTATTTT. Protein sequence: CASRGLAGFTDTQYF.

The chain employs TRBV7-2 and TRBJ2-3; D remains unclear. V was cut by 1 base and J by 0 bases, with 11 bases left in between. Germline V lookup: CDR1 SGHTA, CDR2 FQGNSA. The CDR3 length is 16 residues. CDR3: CASSLEGGTSTDTQYF. Written as DNA, the CDR3 is TGTGCCAGCAGCTTAGAGGGCGGAACTAGCACAGATACGCAGTATTTT.

The rearrangement links TRBV2 to TRBJ1-4, with D hard to call. The CDR3 is 14 residues long. V shed 2 bases and J shed 3 bases, with 7 bases lying between them. Germline assignment: CDR1 SNHLY and CDR2 FYNNEI. The CDR3 is CASSENGSNEKLFF. The CDR3 bases are TGTGCCAGCAGTGAAAACGGGTCTAATGAAAAACTGTTTTTT.